These T cell receptor beta chains were read from a single sample in a study of blood T cell repertoires in COVID-19. Measured with immunoSEQ multiplex PCR; TCRdb has only the in-frame clones, and not every one. The data hold approximately 84,000 clones, with roughly 79% observed a single time. Sequencing was done on a sample of peripheral blood. These receptors originate from a human donor in a cohort sampled during active COVID-19. Both conserved end residues are part of each CDR3. D genes are given only for firm matches. Clone size is stated in some rows and not others, as once, few, many or a class when expanded.

clone_size d_call j_call v_call cdr3_aa cdr3_nt
- - TRBJ1-1 TRBV7-9 CASSSDLRGRGQAFF TGTGCCAGCAGCTCAGATCTCAGGGGACGCGGGCAAGCTTTCTTT
- - TRBJ1-6 TRBV11-2 CASSYLDPGADSPLHF TGTGCCAGCAGCTATTTGGACCCCGGAGCGGATTCACCCCTCCACTTT
- TRBD1 TRBJ2-1 TRBV6-6 CASSSLQGSSYNEQFF TGTGCCAGCAGCTCCCTACAGGGGAGCTCCTACAATGAGCAGTTCTTC
once TRBD1 TRBJ2-3 TRBV5-1 CASSLVQGQADTQYF TGCGCCAGCAGCCTCGTACAGGGGCAGGCAGATACGCAGTATTTT
- - TRBJ1-2 TRBV4-1 CASSQGNPGVYGYTF TGCGCCAGCAGCCAAGGGAACCCGGGAGTCTATGGCTACACCTTC
few - TRBJ2-7 TRBV12-3/TRBV12-4 CASSLNRNYEQYF TGTGCCAGCAGTCTGAACAGGAACTACGAGCAGTACTTC
- - TRBJ2-1 TRBV24-1 CATSGGDNEQFF TGTGCCACCAGTGGGGGCGACAATGAGCAGTTCTTC
- TRBD2 TRBJ2-7 TRBV5-1 CASSLGLAGSYEQYF TGCGCCAGCAGCTTGGGGCTAGCGGGGAGCTACGAGCAGTACTTC
- - TRBJ2-3 TRBV6-2/TRBV6-3 CASSYSAPRSDTQYF TGTGCCAGCAGTTACTCGGCCCCTAGATCAGATACGCAGTATTTT
- - TRBJ1-5 TRBV18 CASSPDSDQPQHF TGTGCCAGCTCACCGGACAGTGATCAGCCCCAGCATTTT
- - TRBJ1-2 TRBV7-6 CASSLVPLVGDIYGYTF TGTGCCAGCAGCTTAGTGCCACTGGTTGGGGACATCTATGGCTACACCTTC
- TRBD1 TRBJ1-2 TRBV30 CAWGEDRAYYGYTF TGTGCCTGGGGAGAAGACAGGGCTTACTATGGCTACACCTTC
once TRBD2 TRBJ2-7 TRBV19 CASKSGTSGSFEQYF TGTGCCAGTAAGTCGGGGACTAGCGGGAGTTTCGAGCAGTACTTC
- TRBD1 TRBJ1-3 TRBV6-5 CASRPGTAGNTIYF TGTGCCAGCAGGCCCGGGACAGCTGGAAACACCATATATTTT
- - TRBJ1-2 TRBV5-4 CASSLFTEHGYTF TGTGCCAGCAGCTTGTTTACAGAACATGGCTACACCTTC
once TRBD2 TRBJ2-1 TRBV7-8 CASRLGTSGVGEQFF TGTGCCAGCAGGCTAGGGACTAGCGGGGTCGGTGAGCAGTTCTTC
- TRBD2 TRBJ2-1 TRBV6-6 CASSLGLAAYNEQFF TGTGCCAGCAGTCTGGGACTAGCGGCCTACAATGAGCAGTTCTTC